This TCR beta chain is from a study of blood T cell repertoires in COVID-19. On the study more broadly: There were acute and convalescent COVID-19 samples, and they came from the United States, Italy and Spain. Sample material is recorded as cDNA or gDNA derived from T cells, B-cell-depleted T cells, or PBMCs.

CDR1 SGHTA and CDR2 FQGNSA come from the germline V gene. This CDR3 has 15 residues. J lost 2 bases, V lost 2 bases, and 3 bases had no gene match. How the authors handled the data: Reference gene primers were amplified, and this amplification served to estimate nucleated cell counts. TCRdb's table, derived via immunoSEQ multiplex PCR, lists solely in-frame clones and lacks some. The V and J calls and clone size come from that table; D and trimming were worked out from the DNA. The sample has over 120,000 clones, 60% to 85% seen once. This sequence was found in a woman aged 55-70 years with acute or convalescent COVID-19. Sequencing was carried out using peripheral blood. The chain is built from TRBV7-2 and TRBJ2-7; TRBD2 aligns across 10 bases. This CDR3 is CASSLLGTSAYEQYF. DNA of the CDR3: TGTGCCAGCAGCTTATTAGGGACTAGCGCCTACGAGCAGTACTTC.